The 18 T cell receptor beta chains below come from one sample, sequenced in a study of T cell clonality in common variable immunodeficiency. Whole-study results and caveats: Fewer deletions and N-nucleotide insertions were reportedly seen in common variable immunodeficiency TCR beta sequences.

These receptors' targets are unknown. Libraries were prepared by immunoSEQ multiplex PCR; TCRdb keeps only in-frame clonotypes and omits some of them. The data show tens of thousands of clones, with none appearing a single time. Specimen: peripheral blood mononuclear cells. The receptor set was obtained from a human donor with common variable immunodeficiency.

This clone was recorded at least ten times. With the read ending 3 residues before the CDR3 end, the germline J gene is used to fill in that end. The rearrangement joins TRBV5-1 to TRBJ2-7; D possibly corresponds to TRBD2 (5 bases). The CDR3 contains 14 residues. The germline V gene has CDR1 SGHRS and CDR2 YFSETQ. The V and J ends lost 5 bases and 3 bases respectively, with 15 bases between them. The part of the CDR3 DNA that was read is TGCGCCAGCAGGTATGGACTCGACGGCTACGAG. Residues: CASRYGLDGYE. The whole CDR3 protein reads CASRYGLDGYEQYF.

This clone was detected many times. The read ends 3 residues early relative to the CDR3; the germline J gene fills the gap. V is TRBV20-1 and J is TRBJ1-2; D unresolved. The V gene lost 1 base and the J gene lost 4 bases, with 7 bases spanning the gap. The V gene's germline CDR1 is DFQATT and CDR2 SNEGSKA (reference sequence). The CDR3 loop spans 12 amino acids. This chain's CDR3 is CSARGGPYGYTF. CDR3 DNA (partial): TGCAGTGCTAGAGGTGGGCCCTATGGC.

This clone was counted at least ten times. The DNA ends 3 residues before the CDR3 does, and the rest of the CDR3 is filled in from the germline J gene. J is TRBJ1-2 and V is TRBV19; 8 bases line up with TRBD1. J gave up 2 bases and V 3 bases, and 8 bases lay outside the gene matches. The CDR3 covers 16 residues. Germline assignment: CDR1 LNHDA and CDR2 SQIVND (reference sequence). CDR3 DNA (partial): TGTGCCAGTAGTATGGGGGGACAGGACCGCAACTATGGC. It codes for CASSMGGQDRNYG. The CDR3 reads in full as CASSMGGQDRNYGYTF.

This clone was seen ten or more times. With the read ending 3 residues before the CDR3 end, the germline J gene is used to fill in that end. V usage is TRBV20-1 and J usage is TRBJ2-3, with D maybe TRBD2 (6 bases). The V end lost 3 bases, the J end lost 6 bases, and 13 bases lay between the germline ends. The germline V gene encodes CDR1 DFQATT and CDR2 SNEGSKA (reference sequence). The CDR3 contains 13 residues. The CDR3 sequence is CSASAGWTDTQYF. Partial CDR3 DNA: TGCAGTGCTAGTGCGGGATGGACGGATACG.

This clone was found many times. The sequenced fragment ends 3 residues before the CDR3 boundary, so the rest is inferred from the germline J gene. V usage is TRBV7-3 and J usage is TRBJ2-7; TRBD1 matches at 10 bases. The CDR3 covers 13 residues. The V and J ends lost 4 bases and 5 bases, in that order; junction bases with no gene match: 2. Germline V lookup: CDR1 SGHTA, CDR2 FQGTGA. The CDR3 spells CASSYGTGDEQYF. CDR3 DNA, as far as it was read: TGTGCCAGCAGCTACGGGACAGGGGACGAG.

This clone was found many times. The read finishes 3 residues shy of the CDR3 end, and the germline J gene is used to complete it. The rearrangement links TRBV5-1 to TRBJ1-6; D might be TRBD1 (5 bases). Per germline, CDR1 SGHRS and CDR2 YFSETQ. V was trimmed by 0 bases and J by 5 bases, leaving 9 bases between them. The CDR3 is 15 amino acids. The chain's CDR3 is CASSLGLGDNSPLHF. The sequenced CDR3 bases are TGCGCCAGCAGCTTGGGATTAGGGGATAATTCACCC.

Concerning this clone: The observed sequence ends 3 residues before the CDR3 terminus, with the missing tail filled in from the germline J gene. V and J are TRBV2 and TRBJ2-5; maybe TRBD1 (5 bases). CDR1 SNHLY and CDR2 FYNNEI come from the germline V gene. This CDR3 contains 14 residues. V shed 2 bases and J shed 7 bases, with 14 bases lying between them. This CDR3 is CASSENAGYGTQYF. CDR3 DNA (partial): TGTGCCAGCAGTGAAAATGCAGGGTATGGGACC.

This clone was counted many times. One end of the junction does not line up with germline, which may come from a read error. The CDR3 end falls 3 residues outside the read, so it is completed with the germline J gene. V gene TRBV5-1 combines with J gene TRBJ2-5, with 7 bases fitting TRBD2. Germline V gene data show CDR1 as SGHRS and CDR2 as YFSETQ. The CDR3 extends over 13 amino acids. CDR3 DNA (partial): TGCGTCAGCAGCTTGAGCGGGGAAGAGACC. This codes for CVSSLSGEET. The whole CDR3 reads CVSSLSGEETQYF.

In this sample, this clone turned up a few times. The read gets to within 3 residues of the CDR3 end, and the germline J gene fills in the rest. The chain is built from TRBV6-2 or TRBV6-3 and TRBJ2-5; 9 nucleotides agree with TRBD1. Looked up from germline, CDR1 is MNHEY and CDR2 is SVGEGT. J gave up 7 bases and V 5 bases, and 11 bases lay outside the gene matches. The CDR3 covers 15 residues. The covered CDR3 bases are TGTGCCAGCAGTAACCCCCGGGACAGGGACGCGACC. It yields the protein CASSNPRDRDAT. The complete CDR3 protein is CASSNPRDRDATQYF.

Many counts were recorded for this clone. The CDR3 end lies 3 residues beyond the end of the read and is filled in from the germline J gene. The chain joins TRBV6-1 to TRBJ1-1; 11 nucleotides align to TRBD1. The CDR3 is 13 residues long. The V gene's germline CDR1 is MNHNS and CDR2 SASEGT. CDR3: CASSENRDRGAFF. Incomplete CDR3 DNA: TGTGCCAGCAGTGAGAACAGGGACAGGGGG.

This clone was seen many times. The read ends 3 residues before the CDR3 terminus; that terminus is restored from the germline J gene. The rearrangement uses TRBV7-2 and TRBJ1-1, with TRBD1 matching over 10 bases. The germline V gene has CDR1 SGHTA and CDR2 FQGNSA. The CDR3 contains 14 residues. CDR3 in amino acids: CASSSRGQGTEAFF. CDR3 bases read: TGTGCCAGCAGCTCACGGGGACAGGGGACGGAA.

In its sample, this clone was seen many times. From the germline J gene comes the end of the CDR3, since the read stops 3 residues before it. The chain carries TRBV12-5 and TRBJ2-2; D is perhaps TRBD1 (6 bases). The CDR3 extends over 16 amino acids. The V end lost 2 bases, the J end lost 6 bases, and 16 bases lay between the germline ends. CDR1 is LGHNT, CDR2 FRNRAP, per germline. Partial CDR3 DNA: TGTGCTAGTGGTTTGACTTCAGGGGCCGTTGCCGGGGAG. Amino acids: CASGLTSGAVAGE. The entire CDR3 protein is CASGLTSGAVAGELFF.

There are many counts of this clone. The read ends 3 residues before the CDR3 terminus; that terminus is restored from the germline J gene. This rearrangement joins TRBV5-1 to TRBJ1-4; 10 nucleotides align to TRBD1. This CDR3 is built from 17 residues. J was trimmed by 8 bases and V by 5 bases; bases with no gene match: 15. Germline V gives CDR1 SGHRS, CDR2 YFSETQ. The covered CDR3 bases are TGCGCCAGCAGATCCGGGACAGGGGACTACCGGATCGAAAAA. This codes for CASRSGTGDYRIEK. The full CDR3 protein is CASRSGTGDYRIEKLFF.

This clone has only a few counts. The part of the CDR3 DNA that was read is TGTGCCAGCAGCTTAATACGGACTAGCGGACCCCCCCCCTACGAG. Translated, it gives CASSLIRTSGPPPYE. Given in full, the CDR3 is CASSLIRTSGPPPYEQYF. The gene calls are TRBV7-3 and TRBJ2-7, with 10 bases matching TRBD2. The read stops 3 residues short of the end of the CDR3; the missing end is completed from the germline J gene. Trimming removed 1 base from V and 2 bases from J; junction bases left unmatched: 11. This CDR3 has 18 residues. Germline assignment: CDR1 SGHTA and CDR2 FQGTGA.

This clone was found many times. The CDR3 bases that were read are TGTGCCAGCAGTAACCAGGGGGATTACACC. This sequence encodes CASSNQGDYT. The entire CDR3 reads CASSNQGDYTIYF. The chain joins TRBV7-6 to TRBJ1-3, with 7 bases fitting TRBD1. Coverage ceases 3 residues before the CDR3 finishes, and the germline J gene fills in the end. V was pared by 6 bases and J by 8 bases, with 7 bases of the junction left unmatched. Germline V gene lookup returns CDR1 SGHVS and CDR2 FNYEAQ. The CDR3 has 13 amino acids.

This clone was counted at least ten times. The read finishes 3 residues shy of the CDR3 end, and the germline J gene is used to complete it. This rearrangement joins TRBV20-1 to TRBJ2-2; TRBD2 might be the D (5 bases). Between the trimmed V and J ends, which lost 6 bases and 6 bases, there was a span of 8 bases. CDR3 length equals 11 residues. Germline loops: CDR1 DFQATT, CDR2 SNEGSKA (reference sequence). CDR3: CSAPDSGELFF. The DNA read from the CDR3 is TGCAGTGCCCCGGACTCCGGGGAG.

This clone was counted ten times or more. The read terminates 3 residues before the CDR3 end, so the remaining end is supplied by the germline J gene. The chain couples TRBV24-1 to TRBJ2-1, with D maybe TRBD2 (6 bases). The germline V gene has CDR1 KGHDR and CDR2 SFDVKD. V was clipped by 4 bases and J by 4 bases, with 10 bases between them. The CDR3 has 14 amino acids. CDR3 DNA, as far as it was read: TGTGCCACCAGTGACCCAGGGACTTACAATGAG. Translated, it gives CATSDPGTYNE. The full CDR3 is CATSDPGTYNEQFF.

Points on this clone: The missing CDR3 end, 3 residues past where the read stops, is filled in from the germline J gene. This sequence joins TRBV11-3 and TRBJ2-5; 9 nucleotides align to TRBD1. CDR3 length: 15 residues. Germline assignment: CDR1 SGHNT and CDR2 YENEEA. The ends lost 3 bases at V and 5 bases at J; junction bases unmatched: 7. CDR3 amino acids: CASSFSGQGGETQYF. The sequenced CDR3 bases are TGTGCCAGCAGCTTCTCGGGACAGGGAGGCGAGACC. Combining the CDR3 with reference TRBV11-3 and TRBJ2-5 gives the whole variable domain EAGVVQSPRYKIIEKKQPVAFWCNPISGHNTLYWYLQNLGQGPELLIRYENEEAVDDSQLPKDRFSAERLKGVDSTLKIQPAELGDSAVYLCASSFSGQGGETQYFGPGTRLLVL.